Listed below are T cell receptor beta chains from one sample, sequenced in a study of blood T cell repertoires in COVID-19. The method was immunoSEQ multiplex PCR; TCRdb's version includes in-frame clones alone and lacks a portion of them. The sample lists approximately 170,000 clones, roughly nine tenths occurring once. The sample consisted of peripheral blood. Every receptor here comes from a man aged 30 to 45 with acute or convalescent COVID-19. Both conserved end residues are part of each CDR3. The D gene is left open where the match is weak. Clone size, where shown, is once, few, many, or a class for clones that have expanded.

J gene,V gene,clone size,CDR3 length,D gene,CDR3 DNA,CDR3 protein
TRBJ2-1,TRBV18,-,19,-,TGTGCCAGCTCACCACTTCCCGGGGGTAGCGGTTTTTCCTACAATGAGCAGTTCTTC,CASSPLPGGSGFSYNEQFF
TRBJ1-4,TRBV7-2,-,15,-,TGTGCCAGCAGCTCCACAGGGTTGGGTAATGAAAAACTGTTTTTT,CASSSTGLGNEKLFF
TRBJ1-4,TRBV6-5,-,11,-,TGTGCCAGCACTTCGAATGAAAAACTGTTTTTT,CASTSNEKLFF
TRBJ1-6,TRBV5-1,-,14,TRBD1,TGCGCCAGCAGCTTGGGACAGGGAAATTCACCCCTCCACTTT,CASSLGQGNSPLHF
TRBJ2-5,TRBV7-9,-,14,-,TGTGCCAGCAGCTCCTCAACAGGGCAAGAGACCCAGTACTTC,CASSSSTGQETQYF
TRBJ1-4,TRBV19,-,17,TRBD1,TGTGCCAGTAGTCCCCGGGACAGGGGGGAAACTAATGAAAAACTGTTTTTT,CASSPRDRGETNEKLFF
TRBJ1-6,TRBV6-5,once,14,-,TGTGCCAGCCGCGAGGCAGTTTATAATTCACCCCTCCACTTT,CASREAVYNSPLHF
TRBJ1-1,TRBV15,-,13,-,TGTGCCACCAGCCTCAGGGGGAACACTGAAGCTTTCTTT,CATSLRGNTEAFF
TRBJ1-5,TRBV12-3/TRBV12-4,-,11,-,TGTGCCAGCAGTATCAGGTTGTCCCAGCATTTT,CASSIRLSQHF
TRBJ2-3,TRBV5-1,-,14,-,TGCGCCAGCACCCCGGGATCCACCACAGATACGCAGTATTTT,CASTPGSTTDTQYF
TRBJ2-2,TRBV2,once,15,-,TGTGCCAGCAGTCCAACGGGACTTAGGACCGGGGAGCTGTTTTTT,CASSPTGLRTGELFF
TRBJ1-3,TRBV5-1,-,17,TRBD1,TGCGCCAGCAGCTTGGATAGGACAGGGGGAAGTGGAAACACCATATATTTT,CASSLDRTGGSGNTIYF
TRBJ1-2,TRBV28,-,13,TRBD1,TGTGCCAGCAGACAGGGGGCGCGGCATGGCTACACCTTC,CASRQGARHGYTF
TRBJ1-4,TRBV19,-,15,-,TGTGCCAGTAGCAATAAGGGGGCAACTAATGAAAAACTGTTTTTT,CASSNKGATNEKLFF
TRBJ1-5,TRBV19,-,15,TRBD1,TGTGCCAGTAGTATCGGACAGGGGGGTTATCAGCCCCAGCATTTT,CASSIGQGGYQPQHF
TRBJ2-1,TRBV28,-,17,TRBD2,TGTGCCAGCAGATACCCCCCGGGGACTAGATCCTACAATGAGCAGTTCTTC,CASRYPPGTRSYNEQFF
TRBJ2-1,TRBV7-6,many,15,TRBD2,TGTGCCAGCAGCTTCGGACTAGGGTTGTCCAATGAGCAGTTCTTC,CASSFGLGLSNEQFF
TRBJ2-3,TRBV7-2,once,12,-,TGTGCCAGCAGCTTAGCAGTCGGTACGCAGTATTTT,CASSLAVGTQYF
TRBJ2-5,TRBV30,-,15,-,TGTGCCTGGAGTAGAACCGGGATAAGGAAAGAGACCCAGTACTTC,CAWSRTGIRKETQYF
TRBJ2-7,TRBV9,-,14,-,TGTGCCAGCAGCGTAGGTGGGAGCTCCTACGAGCAGTACTTC,CASSVGGSSYEQYF